The 16 T cell receptor beta chains below all came from one sample that was sequenced in a study of Ad26.COV2.S vaccination and SARS-CoV-2 variants. Data came from immunoSEQ multiplex PCR; TCRdb stores just in-frame clones and leaves some out. The profile shows a few hundred thousand clones, 88% of them singletons. Treatment: about 20 received Ad26.COV2.S at low or high dose, single or two shots; 5 received placebo; per-sample allocation not given. Material that was analyzed had been drawn on day 63 after the first vaccine or placebo injection. The source material was peripheral blood, sampled in a trial of Ad26.COV2.S vaccine versus placebo. These receptors all come from a person between 18 and 60 years old who received the Ad26.COV2.S COVID-19 vaccine or a placebo.

The CDR3 nucleotides are TGTGCCAGCTCCCCGTATTGGAATTCACCCCTCCACTTT. Amino acid sequence: CASSPYWNSPLHF. The chain employs TRBV14 and TRBJ1-6; D is uncertain. The CDR3 has 13 amino acids. V was pared by 8 bases and J by 7 bases, with 12 bases between. Per the germline V gene, CDR1 is SGHDN and CDR2 is FVKESK.

This chain joins TRBV9 and TRBJ1-1, with D perhaps TRBD1 (6 bases). The CDR3 totals 14 residues. Germline V lookup: CDR1 SGDLS, CDR2 YYNGEE. V was pared by 3 bases and J by 1 base, with 10 bases between. This CDR3 is CASSGRQENTEAFF. Written as DNA, the CDR3 is TGTGCCAGCAGCGGCCGACAGGAGAACACTGAAGCTTTCTTT.

This clone appeared a single time. The chain combines TRBV10-1 with TRBJ1-3; no definite D call. V lost 0 bases to trimming and J lost 0 bases, with 12 bases between them. The CDR3 has 17 residues. Germline V lookup: CDR1 WNHNN, CDR2 SYGVQD (reference sequence). The CDR3: CASSESRRANSGNTIYF. CDR3 DNA sequence: TGCGCCAGCAGTGAGTCGAGGAGGGCCAACTCTGGAAACACCATATATTTT.

V usage is TRBV5-4 and J usage is TRBJ2-7; 8 bases match TRBD2. Germline-derived CDR1 and CDR2 are SGHNT and YYREEE (reference sequence). The length of the CDR3 is 17 residues. The J segment lost 2 bases and the V segment lost 0 bases, leaving 10 bases of the junction unmatched. This CDR3 is CASSLASRGGRTYEQYF. The CDR3 coding sequence is TGTGCCAGCAGCTTGGCTTCACGGGGGGGCCGCACCTACGAGCAGTACTTC.

Note on this clone: Other DNA sequences in this specimen translate into the identical CDR3. This chain joins TRBV9 and TRBJ2-7; D not certain. Trimming took off 0 bases at V and 4 bases at J, with 8 bases between the two ends. This CDR3 contains 13 residues. Germline assignment: CDR1 SGDLS and CDR2 YYNGEE. The DNA of the CDR3 is TGTGCCAGCAGCGTAGGACCAACGTACGAGCAGTACTTC. This gives the protein CASSVGPTYEQYF.

Regarding this clone: Other DNA sequences from this sample encode an identical CDR3 as well. The rearrangement joins TRBV5-1 to TRBJ2-1, with TRBD2 identical over 7 bases. The CDR3 has 15 amino acids. The V and J ends lost 1 base and 3 bases, in that order; junction bases with no gene match: 4. Germline V lookup: CDR1 SGHRS, CDR2 YFSETQ. The CDR3: CASSLTGGSYNEQFF. CDR3 bases: TGCGCCAGCAGCTTGACGGGGGGAAGCTACAATGAGCAGTTCTTC.

This clone was picked up one time. The chain links TRBV5-1 to TRBJ2-1, with 8 bases fitting TRBD1. V shed 2 bases, J shed 0 bases, and the junction held 1 base outside the gene matches. The CDR3 runs to 15 residues. Germline V CDR1 and CDR2: SGHRS, YFSETQ. CDR3 in DNA: TGCGCCAGCAGCTTAGGGACAGGCTCCTACAATGAGCAGTTCTTC. Its translation is CASSLGTGSYNEQFF.

V gene TRBV6-2 or TRBV6-3 combines with J gene TRBJ1-4; D is undetermined. This CDR3 comprises 15 residues. Germline V lookup: CDR1 MNHEY, CDR2 SVGEGT. Trimming shortened V by 2 bases and J by 4 bases, and 11 bases separated the two germline ends. CDR3 residues: CASSYVRGRNEKLFF. In DNA, the CDR3 is TGTGCCAGCAGTTACGTTCGGGGTCGTAATGAAAAACTGTTTTTT.

V gene TRBV10-2 combines with J gene TRBJ1-1; no firm D call. This CDR3 region has 12 residues. Germline V gene sequence: CDR1 WSHSY, CDR2 SAAADI. Trimming left V 3 bases short and J 8 bases short, with 10 bases between. The CDR3 DNA sequence: TGCGCCAGCAGTGAAATTCTGTCAGAAGCTTTCTTT. Its translation: CASSEILSEAFF.

The CDR3 spells CASFLAGNYNEQFF. CDR3 nucleotides: TGTGCCAGCTTTTTAGCGGGGAACTACAATGAGCAGTTCTTC. V usage is TRBV3-1 (or the pseudogene TRBV3-2) and J usage is TRBJ2-1; 8 bases line up with TRBD2. CDR1 and CDR2 (germline): LGHDT, YNNKEL (reference sequence). This CDR3 has 14 amino acids. V was pared by 8 bases and J by 3 bases, with 6 bases of the junction left unmatched.

V is TRBV9 and J is TRBJ2-1, with TRBD1 matching 7 bases. The length of the CDR3 is 18 residues. V was pared by 4 bases and J by 0 bases, with 13 bases of the junction left unmatched. Germline V gene sequence: CDR1 SGDLS, CDR2 YYNGEE. CDR3 sequence reads: CASSNSQRQGHSYNEQFF. The CDR3 bases are TGTGCCAGCAGCAATTCCCAAAGACAGGGTCACTCCTACAATGAGCAGTTCTTC.

In its sample, this clone was seen a few times. The chain combines TRBV3-1 (or the pseudogene TRBV3-2) with TRBJ2-2; no reliable D call. V lost 1 base and J 2 bases, leaving 8 bases between the germline ends. Germline CDR1 is LGHDT and CDR2 is YNNKEL (reference sequence). CDR3 length equals 15 residues. The CDR3 loop reads CASSQVGSNTGELFF. Written as DNA, the CDR3 is TGTGCCAGCAGCCAAGTTGGCAGTAACACCGGGGAGCTGTTTTTT.

This chain's CDR3 is CASSSRSDTQYF. CDR3 nucleotide sequence: TGTGCCAGCAGCTCCCGGTCAGATACGCAGTATTTT. The chain has TRBV7-3 and TRBJ2-3; D is uncertain. CDR3 length equals 12 residues. The germline V gene encodes CDR1 SGHTA and CDR2 FQGTGA. V lost 4 bases and J 4 bases, leaving 6 bases between the germline ends. Supplemented by reference TRBV7-3 and TRBJ2-3, the full variable domain reads GAGVSQTPSNKVTEKGKYVELRCDPISGHTALYWYRQSLGQGPEFLIYFQGTGAADDSGLPNDRFFAVRPEGSVSTLKIQRTERGDSAVYLCASSSRSDTQYFGPGTRLTVL.

This clone was counted once. The rearrangement uses TRBV4-3 and TRBJ1-2; D is unclear. Trimming cost V 5 bases and J 3 bases, with 16 bases left between them. The V gene's germline CDR1 is LGHNA and CDR2 YSLEER. The CDR3 sequence is 15 residues long. The CDR3, as DNA: TGCGCCAGCAGCGCGTCCCGGACGGGGTACTATGGCTACACCTTC. Translated: CASSASRTGYYGYTF.

The CDR3 region is CASSGDLPETQYF. The CDR3 DNA reads TGTGCCAGCAGCGGGGACCTACCAGAGACCCAGTACTTC. The chain uses TRBV9 and TRBJ2-5; possibly TRBD1 or TRBD2 for D (5 bases each). The V end was cut by 3 bases, the J end by 4 bases, with 10 bases between. The CDR3 runs 13 residues. CDR1 is SGDLS and CDR2 is YYNGEE in the germline V gene. The variable domain in full, with the rest retrieved from reference TRBV9 and TRBJ2-5, is DSGVTQTPKHLITATGQRVTLRCSPRSGDLSVYWYQQSLDQGLQFLIQYYNGEERAKGNILERFSAQQFPDLHSELNLSSLELGDSALYFCASSGDLPETQYFGPGTRLLVL.

V gene TRBV7-9 combines with J gene TRBJ2-1; D assignment may be TRBD1 or TRBD2 (5 bases each). The V end lost 5 bases, the J end lost 5 bases, and 16 bases lay between the germline ends. The germline CDR1 and CDR2 sequences are SEHNR and FQNEAQ (reference sequence). This CDR3 comprises 15 residues. The CDR3, as DNA: TGTGCCAGCAGCCAAAGGGACCGATCCAACAATGAGCAGTTCTTC. Encoded protein: CASSQRDRSNNEQFF.